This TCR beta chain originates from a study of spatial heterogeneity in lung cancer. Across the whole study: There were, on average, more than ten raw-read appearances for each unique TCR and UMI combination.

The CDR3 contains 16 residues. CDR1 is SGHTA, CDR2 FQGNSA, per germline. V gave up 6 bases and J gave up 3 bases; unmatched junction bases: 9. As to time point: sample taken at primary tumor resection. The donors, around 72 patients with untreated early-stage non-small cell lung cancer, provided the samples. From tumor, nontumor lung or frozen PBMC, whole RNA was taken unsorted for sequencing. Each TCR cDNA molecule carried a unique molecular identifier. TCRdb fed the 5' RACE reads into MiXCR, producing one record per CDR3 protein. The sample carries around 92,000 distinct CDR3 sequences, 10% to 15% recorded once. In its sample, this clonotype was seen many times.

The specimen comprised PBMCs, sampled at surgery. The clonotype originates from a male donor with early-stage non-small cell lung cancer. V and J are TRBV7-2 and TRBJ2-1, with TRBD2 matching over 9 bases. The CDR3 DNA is TGTGCCAGCAGTCAACGCGGGACTAGCCACTACAATGAGCAGTTCTTC. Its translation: CASSQRGTSHYNEQFF.